The rows below give T cell receptor beta chains drawn from one sample of a study of beta chain features in type 1 diabetes. The table came from immunoSEQ multiplex PCR; TCRdb's copy has only in-frame clones and leaves some out. The sample includes 150,000 or so clones, under 60% seen only once; the top ten take around 0.42%. The material sequenced was Tregs from blood. All receptors derive from a man younger than 35 in good health. CDR3s include the opening cysteine and the closing phenylalanine or tryptophan. A D gene is named only where the DNA matches it firmly. The listing skips clone size in some rows; elsewhere it reads once, few, many or a size class.

TRBD1	TRBJ2-1	.	TRBV5-1	TGCGCCAGCAGCATGGGACAGGCAATTGCGTACAATGAGCAGTTCTTC	CASSMGQAIAYNEQFF
TRBD1	TRBJ2-5	.	TRBV7-2	TGTGCCAGCAGCTTAGCGCAGGGGGCCTTTGGAGAGACCCAGTACTTC	CASSLAQGAFGETQYF
TRBD1	TRBJ2-3	few	TRBV23-1	TGCGCCAGCAGTACGACAGGGGCCTACACAGATACGCAGTATTTT	CASSTTGAYTDTQYF
TRBD1	TRBJ2-3	.	TRBV28	TGTGCCAGCAGTTTATCGGACCGACAGGGCTGGGACACAGATACGCAGTATTTT	CASSLSDRQGWDTDTQYF
.	TRBJ2-1	once	TRBV5-1	TGCGCCAGCAGCACCGTAACTGCTAGCAATGAGCAGTTCTTC	CASSTVTASNEQFF
.	TRBJ2-7	once	TRBV7-9	TGTGCCAGCAGCCTACAGGGTGGTTATGTCTACGAGCAGTACTTC	CASSLQGGYVYEQYF
.	TRBJ2-7	few	TRBV27	TGTGCCAGCAGTTTCCAGGCGGGTAGTATCGAGCAGTACTTC	CASSFQAGSIEQYF
.	TRBJ2-2	.	TRBV28	TGTGCCAGCAGTTTTTTGGGGGGGCTGAACACCGGGGAGCTGTTTTTT	CASSFLGGLNTGELFF
TRBD2	TRBJ2-2	few	TRBV9	TGTGCCAGCAGCGTATGGACTAGCGGGATAGGGGACACCGGGGAGCTGTTTTTT	CASSVWTSGIGDTGELFF
TRBD1	TRBJ2-4	.	TRBV5-6	TGTGCCAGCAGCTTGGAATGGGACAGAGGAGCCAAAAACATTCAGTACTTC	CASSLEWDRGAKNIQYF
TRBD2	TRBJ2-7	.	TRBV18	TGTGCCAGCTCACCTCGGGTAGCGGGAGTTGTTCGCTACGAGCAGTACTTC	CASSPRVAGVVRYEQYF
.	TRBJ2-7	few	TRBV28	TGTGCCAGCAGTTTATCTTTGACTCGGGGGATCTACGAGCAGTACTTC	CASSLSLTRGIYEQYF
.	TRBJ1-3	few	TRBV5-1	TGCGCCAGCAGCTTAGCGGGACAACCTGGAAACACCATATATTTT	CASSLAGQPGNTIYF
TRBD1	TRBJ2-7	.	TRBV5-1	TGCGCCAGCAGCCCGGGACAGGGGATTTCCTCCTACGAGCAGTACTTC	CASSPGQGISSYEQYF
.	TRBJ2-7	.	TRBV12-5	TGTGCTAGTGGTTTGGTTACAGGCTACGAGCAGTACTTC	CASGLVTGYEQYF
TRBD2	TRBJ2-7	few	TRBV5-6	TGTGCCAGCAGCCCGCGGGTAGCGGGAAGCGAGCAGTACTTC	CASSPRVAGSEQYF
TRBD1	TRBJ1-1	few	TRBV28	TGTGCCAGCAGTTGGACAGGGGGGATAAAGAACACTGAAGCTTTCTTT	CASSWTGGIKNTEAFF
TRBD2	TRBJ2-3	few	TRBV5-1	TGCGCCAGCAGCTTGGTCGGAGCGGGGTATTTAGATACGCAGTATTTT	CASSLVGAGYLDTQYF
TRBD1	TRBJ1-1	once	TRBV6-5	TGTGCCAGCATGTGGGATACAACAGGGGGCACTGAAGCTTTCTTT	CASMWDTTGGTEAFF
.	TRBJ2-3	.	TRBV11-2	TGTGCCAGCAGCTTAGCCCTCACAGATACGCAGTATTTT	CASSLALTDTQYF
.	TRBJ1-1	few	TRBV30	TGTGCCTGTTCAAGAGGGCGAGGCACTGAAGCTTTCTTT	CACSRGRGTEAFF
TRBD2	TRBJ2-3	.	TRBV2	TGTGCCAGCGAGCGGGAGGGCTTGGGTACGCAGTATTTT	CASEREGLGTQYF
.	TRBJ2-1	few	TRBV14	TGTGCCAGCAGCCAAGTCAGCAGGTACAATGAGCAGTTCTTC	CASSQVSRYNEQFF
.	TRBJ2-7	.	TRBV2	TGTGCCACGGGTAGGGGCCTCTACGAGCAGTACTTC	CATGRGLYEQYF
.	TRBJ1-2	few	TRBV7-2	TGTGCCAGCAGCTTAGTCGGCGGGAACCAGGATGGCTACACCTTC	CASSLVGGNQDGYTF
TRBD1	TRBJ2-1	once	TRBV7-9	TGTGCCAGCAGCTTGTGGGGACAGGGGGCCTATGAGCAGTTCTTC	CASSLWGQGAYEQFF
TRBD2	TRBJ2-1	.	TRBV18	TGTGCCAGCTCACCACTGAGCGCGGGAGGGCCAGATGAGCAGTTCTTC	CASSPLSAGGPDEQFF
TRBD1	TRBJ1-2	.	TRBV28	TGTGCCAGCAGGCCCCAGGGGGCGGGTGGCTACACCTTC	CASRPQGAGGYTF
TRBD2	TRBJ2-7	once	TRBV9	TGTGCCAGCAGCGTAAGGAGCGGGGGGCTCTACGAGCAGTACTTC	CASSVRSGGLYEQYF
.	TRBJ1-5	.	TRBV6-5	TGTGCCGGCAGTTACTCGCCGGGGCAGCCCCAGCATTTT	CAGSYSPGQPQHF
.	TRBJ1-1	.	TRBV19	TGTGCCAGTAGTATGGATGTAGCGAACACTGAAGCTTTCTTT	CASSMDVANTEAFF
TRBD1	TRBJ2-1	.	TRBV29-1	TGCAGCGTTGAGGGGACAGGGATCAACAATGAGCAGTTCTTC	CSVEGTGINNEQFF
TRBD1	TRBJ2-3	.	TRBV11-2	TGTGCCAGCAGCTCTTTCCGGACAGGAAGCACAGATACGCAGTATTTT	CASSSFRTGSTDTQYF
.	TRBJ2-7	few	TRBV18	TGTGCCAGCTCACTCTCCGGGACTGAGTACGAGCAGTACTTC	CASSLSGTEYEQYF
.	TRBJ1-1	.	TRBV11-2	TGTGCCAGCAGCTTAACCAGGATGCTGCACACTGAAGCTTTCTTT	CASSLTRMLHTEAFF
.	TRBJ1-1	.	TRBV7-2	TGTGCCAGCAGCGGGGGCTCCCGTGACACTGAAGCTTTCTTT	CASSGGSRDTEAFF
.	TRBJ1-1	few	TRBV6-6	TGTGCCAGCAGGGACAGCCACATGAACACTGAAGCTTTCTTT	CASRDSHMNTEAFF
TRBD1	TRBJ1-2	.	TRBV5-4	TGTGCCAGCAGCTCTATCAACAGGGGGTTTGGAACTTTTCCTGGCTACACCTTC	CASSSINRGFGTFPGYTF
TRBD1	TRBJ1-2	few	TRBV18	TGTGCCAGCTCCCCCGGGACAGGGGTTGGCTACACCTTC	CASSPGTGVGYTF
.	TRBJ1-2	few	TRBV4-3	TGCGCCAGCAGCCAAGTGGCAGACAGGACGCAAGGCTACACCTTC	CASSQVADRTQGYTF
TRBD1	TRBJ1-5	.	TRBV4-3	TGCGCCAGCAGCCCAAGGACAGGGGGACAGCCCCAGCATTTT	CASSPRTGGQPQHF
.	TRBJ2-7	.	TRBV7-2	TGTGCCAGCAGCTTAGTAATCGCCGGTACCTACGAGCAGTACTTC	CASSLVIAGTYEQYF
TRBD2	TRBJ2-1	.	TRBV9	TGTGCCAGCAGCGTTCCGGGACTAGCGGCCTACAATGAGCAGTTCTTC	CASSVPGLAAYNEQFF
.	TRBJ2-1	.	TRBV27	TGTGCCAGCAGTTTATTCCCGCCCGGGGGAACGTTATACAATGAGCAGTTCTTC	CASSLFPPGGTLYNEQFF
.	TRBJ1-4	.	TRBV6-6	TGTGCCAGCCGGAGGGAGATGACTAATGAAAAACTGTTTTTT	CASRREMTNEKLFF
TRBD1	TRBJ1-2	few	TRBV7-9	TGTGCCAGCAGGCGGACAGGGAGTTTTGGCTACACCTTC	CASRRTGSFGYTF
.	TRBJ1-5	.	TRBV7-3	TGTGCCAGCAGCTTAACGTATGAGAAGGGGCCGCCCGGGCCCCAGCATTTT	CASSLTYEKGPPGPQHF
.	TRBJ1-1	few	TRBV7-2	TGTGCCAGCAGCTTATACGGTAGGAACACTGAAGCTTTCTTT	CASSLYGRNTEAFF
.	TRBJ2-7	.	TRBV28	TGTGCCAGCAACCGACAGACCTCCTACGAGCAGTACTTC	CASNRQTSYEQYF
.	TRBJ2-7	.	TRBV11-2	TGTGCCAGCAGCTCGTCCCGGAGTTCCTACGAGCAGTACTTC	CASSSSRSSYEQYF
.	TRBJ2-1	few	TRBV4-3	TGCGCCAGCAGCCAAGTTGGGGGGTTCAATGAGCAGTTCTTC	CASSQVGGFNEQFF